This T cell receptor (beta chain) was recovered during a study of identical twins. Findings of the study overall: Beta clonotypes that were abundant in cord blood contained fewer insertions, a pattern absent from memory repertoires. The study found that models underestimated out-of-frame TCR alpha sharing in monozygotic twins.

TCRdb redid the calling of the 5' RACE reads with MiXCR, one entry per CDR3 protein. The sample consists of 300,000 to 400,000 distinct CDR3 sequences, 12% of them appearing once. In regard to this clonotype: Its cognate antigen is unknown.

This sample also belongs to another study, concerning yellow fever vaccine responses in identical twins.

This TCR was sampled from a woman younger than 30 in good health. The sample consisted of CD8+ T cells sorted from blood.

The CDR3 region has the DNA TGTGCTAGTGGTTCCGGGCAGGGGGCCTACGAGCAGTACTTC. It is translated as CASGSGQGAYEQYF. The chain links TRBV12-5 to TRBJ2-7; 7 bases line up with TRBD1. This CDR3 has 14 amino acids. V lost 4 bases to trimming and J lost 2 bases; unmatched junction nucleotides: 5. Per germline, CDR1 LGHNT and CDR2 FRNRAP. The complete variable domain, with remaining parts taken from reference TRBV12-5 and TRBJ2-7, reads DARVTQTPRHKVTEMGQEVTMRCQPILGHNTVFWYRQTMMQGLELLAYFRNRAPLDDSGMPKDRFSAEMPDATLATLKIQPSEPRDSAVYFCASGSGQGAYEQYFGPGTRLTVT.